This entry lists 26 T cell receptor beta chains sequenced from one sample in a study of cytotoxic CD8 clonotypes in ibrutinib-treated CLL. Profiled with immunoSEQ multiplex PCR; TCRdb holds only in-frame clones, not every one. In the table there are over 130,000 clones, 70% to 90% of which are singletons. Material: PBMCs, obtained after 36 months of ibrutinib treatment. These receptors came from a human donor with chronic lymphocytic leukemia.

The chain carries TRBV2 and TRBJ2-7, with D unresolved. This CDR3 is 13 amino acids long. Trimming pared 7 bases from V and 3 bases from J, leaving 13 bases between. Looked up from germline, CDR1 is SNHLY and CDR2 is FYNNEI. The CDR3 here is CASIATSFYEQYF. In DNA form, the CDR3 reads TGTGCCAGCATTGCTACCTCCTTCTACGAGCAGTACTTC.

By sample share, this clone is medium-sized (0.01 to 0.1%). The genes are TRBV19 and TRBJ1-5, with 7 bases that match TRBD1. Trimming took 5 bases from V and 0 from J; bases not matched to a gene: 4. There are 15 residues in the CDR3. Per the germline V gene, CDR1 is LNHDA and CDR2 is SQIVND (reference sequence). CDR3 sequence reads: CASSEQGYSNQPQHF. In DNA, the CDR3 is TGTGCCAGTAGTGAACAGGGGTATAGCAATCAGCCCCAGCATTTT.

This sequence joins TRBV5-1 and TRBJ1-1; D call uncertain. Germline V lookup: CDR1 SGHRS, CDR2 YFSETQ. The CDR3 covers 14 residues. V was trimmed by 0 bases and J by 7 bases, leaving 13 bases between them. For the CDR3, the DNA is TGCGCCAGCAGCTTGGTGGACGGCGGGAGTGAAGCTTTCTTT. Amino acid sequence: CASSLVDGGSEAFF.

This clone was recorded only once. The identical CDR3 is also encoded by other nucleotide sequences in the sample. The chain has TRBV18 and TRBJ2-7; D call uncertain. Germline lookup yields CDR1 KGHSH and CDR2 LQKENI. The CDR3 totals 12 residues. The germline V and J ends were trimmed by 2 bases and 4 bases, with 6 bases remaining between them. In DNA, the CDR3 is TGTGCCAGCTCACCAGGGTCTTACGAGCAGTACTTC. Translated: CASSPGSYEQYF.

The rearrangement uses TRBV6-5 and TRBJ2-7; 7 nucleotides agree with TRBD2. CDR1 is MNHEY, CDR2 SVGAGI, per germline. The CDR3 has 15 amino acids. V was pared by 0 bases and J by 5 bases, with 7 bases of the junction left unmatched. The CDR3 bases are TGTGCCAGCAGTTACTCGGATAGCGGGTTTAACGAGCAGTACTTC. Encoded protein: CASSYSDSGFNEQYF.

The chain carries TRBV4-1 and TRBJ2-7; TRBD1 might be the D (5 bases). The CDR3 spans 16 residues. Germline CDR1 MGHRA, CDR2 YSYEKL. The ends were cut back, 0 bases at V and 3 bases at J, with 15 bases in the middle. The CDR3 bases are TGCGCCAGCAGCCAAGATTCCCCAGGGATGGACTACGAGCAGTACTTC. Translated: CASSQDSPGMDYEQYF.

This chain links TRBV30 with TRBJ1-5; TRBD1 is a possible D gene (5 bases). The CDR3 is 14 residues long. V was trimmed by 2 bases and J by 1 base, leaving 9 bases between them. Germline V lookup: CDR1 GTSNPN, CDR2 SVGIG (reference sequence). For the CDR3, the DNA is TGTGCCTGGAGTAGGGGTTCCAGCAATCAGCCCCAGCATTTT. As protein: CAWSRGSSNQPQHF.

The chain uses TRBV29-1 and TRBJ1-1; D remains ambiguous. Germline-derived CDR1 and CDR2 are SQVTM and ANQGSEA. This CDR3 has 12 residues. V lost 5 bases and J 5 bases, leaving 12 bases between the germline ends. The CDR3 spells CSVPGPLTEAFF. In DNA, the CDR3 is TGCAGCGTTCCTGGACCCCTTACTGAAGCTTTCTTT.

The chain carries TRBV15 and TRBJ2-5, with a possible D match to TRBD1 (6 bases). The CDR3 runs to 14 residues. Germline V gene data show CDR1 as LNHNV and CDR2 as YYDKDF (reference sequence). V was shortened by 4 bases and J by 4 bases, with 13 bases between the two germline ends. For the CDR3, the DNA is TGTGCCACCAGCAAAGACAGGATCCGAGAGACCCAGTACTTC. Its protein product is CATSKDRIRETQYF.

V is TRBV19 and J is TRBJ1-1; no clear D gene. CDR3 length: 12 amino acids. Trimming left V 5 bases short and J 3 bases short, with 7 bases between. Germline V CDR1 and CDR2: LNHDA, SQIVND (reference sequence). CDR3 nucleotides: TGTGCCAGTAGTGGAGTAGACACTGAAGCTTTCTTT. Translated, it gives CASSGVDTEAFF.

The rearrangement joins TRBV2 to TRBJ2-2, with D unresolved. Looked up from germline, CDR1 is SNHLY and CDR2 is FYNNEI. The CDR3 spans 12 residues. Trimming took 7 bases from V and 1 from J, leaving 4 bases between them. The CDR3 protein is CASTGNTGELFF. In nucleotides, the CDR3 is TGTGCCAGCACTGGGAACACCGGGGAGCTGTTTTTT.

The rearrangement uses TRBV27 and TRBJ2-2; D gene ambiguous. The CDR3 length is 14 residues. The germline V gene encodes CDR1 MNHEY and CDR2 SMNVEV (reference sequence). Trimming pared 1 base from V and 6 bases from J, leaving 9 bases between. The CDR3, as DNA: TGTGCCAGCAGTTTATACGAGACCCCCGGGGAGCTGTTTTTT. Its protein product is CASSLYETPGELFF.

CDR3 in amino acids: CSVRTDWNTEAFF. In nucleotides, the CDR3 is TGCAGCGTTAGGACAGATTGGAACACTGAAGCTTTCTTT. The rearrangement uses TRBV29-1 and TRBJ1-1; TRBD1 might be the D (6 bases). V was trimmed by 5 bases and J by 1 base, leaving 11 bases between them. Per the germline V gene, CDR1 is SQVTM and CDR2 is ANQGSEA. The CDR3 has 13 residues. The variable domain in full, with the rest retrieved from reference TRBV29-1 and TRBJ1-1, is SAVISQKPSRDICQRGTSLTIQCQVDSQVTMMFWYRQQPGQSLTLIATANQGSEATYESGFVIDKFPISRPNLTFSTLTVSNMSPEDSSIYLCSVRTDWNTEAFFGQGTRLTVV.

V and J are TRBV5-1 and TRBJ2-1, with D perhaps TRBD1 (5 bases). The CDR3 totals 14 residues. Deletions cut 0 bases from V and 10 bases from J, with 14 bases between. Germline-derived CDR1 and CDR2 are SGHRS and YFSETQ. The CDR3 sequence: CASSLVGQTREQFF. CDR3 DNA sequence: TGCGCCAGCAGCTTGGTCGGACAAACTCGAGAGCAGTTCTTC.

This sequence joins TRBV19 and TRBJ2-1; TRBD2 matches at 15 bases. This CDR3 comprises 16 residues. J gave up 4 bases and V 5 bases, and 3 bases lay outside the gene matches. The germline V gene has CDR1 LNHDA and CDR2 SQIVND (reference sequence). CDR3 DNA: TGTGCCAGTAGTGGACTAGCGGGGGGGGATTACAATGAGCAGTTCTTC. Protein: CASSGLAGGDYNEQFF.

The chain is built from TRBV7-9 and TRBJ2-6; 7 positions match TRBD1. The CDR3 is made up of 15 amino acids. J was trimmed by 4 bases and V by 1 base; bases with no gene match: 1. Germline CDR1 and CDR2: SEHNR and FQNEAQ (reference sequence). Here the CDR3 DNA reads TGTGCCAGCAGCTTAGTGACAGGGGGGGCCAACGTCCTGACTTTC. It codes for CASSLVTGGANVLTF. Using reference TRBV7-9 and TRBJ2-6 for the parts outside the CDR3, the full variable domain is DTGVSQNPRHKITKRGQNVTFRCDPISEHNRLYWYRQTLGQGPEFLTYFQNEAQLEKSRLLSDRFSAERPKGSFSTLEIQRTEQGDSAMYLCASSLVTGGANVLTFGAGSRLTVL.

This clone was seen a single time. The chain uses TRBV5-1 and TRBJ1-3; possibly TRBD1 for D (6 bases). The germline V and J ends were trimmed by 2 bases and 0 bases, with 12 bases remaining between them. Germline assignment: CDR1 SGHRS and CDR2 YFSETQ. The CDR3 runs to 16 residues. DNA of the CDR3: TGCGCCAGCAGCTTTCGGACAGCCGGCTCTGGAAACACCATATATTTT. Translating gives CASSFRTAGSGNTIYF.

The CDR3 is CASSQVGYNSYNEQFF. For the CDR3, the DNA is TGCGCCAGCAGCCAAGTCGGGTATAACTCCTACAATGAGCAGTTCTTC. The chain has TRBV4-1 and TRBJ2-1; D gene ambiguous. V lost 1 base and J 0 bases, leaving 10 bases between the germline ends. Germline V gene sequence: CDR1 MGHRA, CDR2 YSYEKL. The CDR3 covers 16 residues.

The CDR3 reads CAWSSGANVLTF. As DNA, the CDR3 is TGTGCCTGGAGCTCTGGGGCCAACGTCCTGACTTTC. The chain joins TRBV30 to TRBJ2-6, with unresolved D. The CDR3 is made up of 12 amino acids. V was trimmed by 3 bases and J by 0 bases, leaving 0 bases between them. Germline V lookup: CDR1 GTSNPN, CDR2 SVGIG (reference sequence). Variable domain in full (rest from reference TRBV30 and TRBJ2-6): SQTIHQWPATLVQPVGSPLSLECTVEGTSNPNLYWYRQAAGRGLQLLFYSVGIGQISSEVPQNLSASRPQDRQFILSSKKLLLSDSGFYLCAWSSGANVLTFGAGSRLTVL.

The genes are TRBV30 and TRBJ2-5; D remains unclear. Deletions cut 0 bases from V and 9 bases from J, with 14 bases between. The CDR3 extends over 13 amino acids. Germline assignment: CDR1 GTSNPN and CDR2 SVGIG (reference sequence). In DNA, the CDR3 is TGTGCCTGGAGTGTACTTAAACAGAAGGCCCAGTACTTC. Its translation: CAWSVLKQKAQYF. Full variable domain (missing parts from reference TRBV30 and TRBJ2-5): SQTIHQWPATLVQPVGSPLSLECTVEGTSNPNLYWYRQAAGRGLQLLFYSVGIGQISSEVPQNLSASRPQDRQFILSSKKLLLSDSGFYLCAWSVLKQKAQYFGPGTRLLVL.

This chain connects TRBV6-6 to TRBJ2-7; TRBD2 aligns across 8 bases. The ends lost 4 bases at V and 4 bases at J; junction bases unmatched: 9. Germline V gives CDR1 MNHNY, CDR2 SVGAGI (reference sequence). This CDR3 contains 15 residues. CDR3 amino acids: CASSFAWAGGYEQYF. CDR3 DNA: TGTGCCAGCAGTTTTGCATGGGCGGGAGGTTACGAGCAGTACTTC.

The chain is built from TRBV2 and TRBJ1-5, with TRBD1 identical over 7 bases. Germline CDR1 SNHLY, CDR2 FYNNEI. V dropped 5 bases and J dropped 8; count of bases not matched to a gene: 6. The length of the CDR3 is 13 residues. CDR3 nucleotide sequence: TGTGCCAGCAGTCGACAGGGAATGGAGCCCCAGCATTTT. The encoded protein is CASSRQGMEPQHF.

The chain carries TRBV15 and TRBJ2-7, with D unresolved. The CDR3 consists of 14 residues. The ends were cut back, 0 bases at V and 0 bases at J, with 6 bases in the middle. Germline V CDR1 and CDR2: LNHNV, YYDKDF (reference sequence). The CDR3 reads CATSRDLHSYEQYF. The CDR3 coding sequence is TGTGCCACCAGCAGAGATCTCCACTCCTACGAGCAGTACTTC.

The rearrangement uses TRBV5-1 and TRBJ2-6; D not certain. The CDR3 runs to 15 residues. Trimming left V 2 bases short and J 4 bases short, with 10 bases between. Germline V lookup: CDR1 SGHRS, CDR2 YFSETQ. The DNA for the CDR3 is TGCGCCAGCAGCTTACGGTGGGCCGGGGCCAACGTCCTGACTTTC. Translating it yields CASSLRWAGANVLTF.

The chain carries TRBV15 and TRBJ1-5, with D hard to call. The CDR3 runs to 15 residues. Germline loops: CDR1 LNHNV, CDR2 YYDKDF (reference sequence). V was pared by 5 bases and J by 0 bases, with 11 bases between. The CDR3 spells CATSALQYSNQPQHF. The CDR3 bases are TGTGCCACCAGCGCATTACAATATAGCAATCAGCCCCAGCATTTT.

The chain links TRBV7-2 to TRBJ1-2; 7 nucleotides match TRBD1. Per germline, CDR1 SGHTA and CDR2 FQGNSA. This CDR3 has 14 amino acids. V lost 0 bases and J lost 5; bases outside the gene matches: 3. The CDR3 reads CASSLAGQKYGYTF. The CDR3 region has the DNA TGTGCCAGCAGCTTAGCGGGACAGAAGTATGGCTACACCTTC.